This section outlines one TCR beta chain sequence together with its context. Antigen specificity is unknown. The source of the sample is a study of Ad26.COV2.S vaccination and SARS-CoV-2 variants. Assay used: immunoSEQ multiplex PCR; TCRdb lists only in-frame clones, some missing. The table shows around 450,000 clones, with roughly 90% occurring only once. The CDR3 contains 16 residues. V was clipped by 0 bases and J by 6 bases; unmatched bases: 8. Germline-derived CDR1 and CDR2 are SGHRS and YFSETQ. Treatment meaning: around 19 received Ad26.COV2.S at low or high dose, single or two shots; about 5 received placebo; per-sample allocation not given. Sampling occurred on day 63 after the first vaccine or placebo injection. In Boston, an adult donor aged 18-55 years took part. Study-wide points: People who got the vaccine or the placebo had similar non-spike TCR breadth. Among vaccine recipients, spike-specific TCR breadth exceeded that of placebo recipients. After vaccination, substantial breadth of spike-specific CD8+ and CD4+ responses was reported.

The sequence derives from a person aged 18-65 years who received the Ad26.COV2.S COVID-19 vaccine or a placebo. The sequences come from peripheral blood, collected in a trial of Ad26.COV2.S vaccine versus placebo. The chain links TRBV5-1 to TRBJ2-1; 8 bases align to TRBD1. Here the CDR3 DNA reads TGCGCCAGCAGCTTGGCCGCCAGGGGGCGAAGCAATGAGCAGTTCTTC. This codes for CASSLAARGRSNEQFF.